One and the same sample provided the 27 T cell receptor beta chains below, sequenced in a study of T cell responses to AZD1222 COVID-19 vaccine. The table came from immunoSEQ multiplex PCR; TCRdb's copy has only in-frame clones and leaves some out. This table has fewer than 110,000 clones, approximately 86% appearing once. The starting material was peripheral blood, obtained on day 0 of AZD1222 vaccination. The receptors were sampled from an adult in good health.

This clone was seen a handful of times. The chain has TRBV7-2 and TRBJ1-5; D gene ambiguous. The CDR3 is made up of 15 amino acids. Trimming removed 1 base at V and 1 base at J, with 8 bases between. Germline loops: CDR1 SGHTA, CDR2 FQGNSA. This CDR3 is CASSLVKGSNQPQHF. The DNA of the CDR3 is TGTGCCAGCAGCTTAGTGAAGGGAAGCAATCAGCCCCAGCATTTT.

This chain uses TRBV25-1 with TRBJ1-2, with 7 bases lining up with TRBD1. Germline CDR1 and CDR2: MGHDK and SYGVNS. The CDR3 is 14 amino acids. V lost 6 bases to trimming and J lost 4 bases; unmatched junction nucleotides: 8. CDR3 sequence reads: CASRGGQVVYGYTF. CDR3 DNA sequence: TGTGCCAGCAGGGGTGGACAGGTTGTCTATGGCTACACCTTC.

This clone was counted between two and nine times. This chain joins TRBV7-5 and TRBJ1-1; no check of the table's D call, TRBD1, against the DNA was made. TRBV7-5 is assigned pseudogene status. The CDR3 is made up of 14 amino acids. The CDR3 loop is CVRSWKTGDTEAFF. The CDR3 DNA reads as TGTGTCAGAAGCTGGAAGACAGGCGACACTGAAGCTTTCTTT.

This rearrangement joins TRBV28 to TRBJ2-7, with TRBD1 matching 9 bases. The CDR3 contains 13 residues. Germline trimming cut 7 bases from V and 4 bases from J; bases unmatched to any gene: 5. Germline values: CDR1 MDHEN, CDR2 SYDVKM. The CDR3 protein is CASTDRGTYEQYF. The CDR3 DNA sequence: TGTGCCAGCACCGACAGGGGGACTTACGAGCAGTACTTC.

This clone has just a few counts. The chain has TRBV5-6 and TRBJ2-7, with unresolved D. This CDR3 is built from 15 residues. V was clipped by 2 bases and J by 0 bases, with 12 bases between them. The germline V gene encodes CDR1 SGHDT and CDR2 YYEEEE. CDR3 in DNA: TGTGCCAGCAGCTTTTCCCCCCTTAGCTCCTACGAGCAGTACTTC. It specifies CASSFSPLSSYEQYF. The entire variable domain, with the rest obtained from reference TRBV5-6 and TRBJ2-7, is as follows: DAGVTQSPTHLIKTRGQQVTLRCSPKSGHDTVSWYQQALGQGPQFIFQYYEEEERQRGNFPDRFSGHQFPNYSSELNVNALLLGDSALYLCASSFSPLSSYEQYFGPGTRLTVT.

This clone showed up just once. The J gene is TRBJ1-2, the V gene TRBV7-2; 7 bases are a match to TRBD1. Germline CDR1 reads SGHTA; CDR2 reads FQGNSA. The J segment lost 4 bases and the V segment lost 6 bases, leaving 11 bases of the junction unmatched. There are 15 residues in the CDR3. CDR3 sequence reads: CASSHADRSGYGYTF. CDR3 DNA: TGTGCCAGCAGTCACGCGGACAGGTCTGGCTATGGCTACACCTTC.

V and J are TRBV12-3 or TRBV12-4 and TRBJ1-1; weak D call: TRBD1 (5 bases). Trimming took 7 bases from V and 5 from J, leaving 14 bases between them. There are 13 residues in the CDR3. The CDR3 bases are TGTGCCAGCACTCCTAGGGGTGGGACTGAAGCTTTCTTT. Its translation: CASTPRGGTEAFF.

The chain carries TRBV5-1 and TRBJ1-3, with a possible D match to TRBD1 (5 bases). CDR1 SGHRS and CDR2 YFSETQ come from the germline V gene. This CDR3 spans 15 amino acids. V dropped 5 bases and J dropped 1 base, with 13 bases sitting between them. The CDR3 DNA reads TGCGCCAGCAGTTATGGGTCAGGGTCTGGAAACACCATATATTTT. It specifies CASSYGSGSGNTIYF.

This clone came up a few times. The rearrangement joins TRBV7-6 to TRBJ2-5, with a tentative D call TRBD1 (6 bases). The V gene lost 1 base and the J gene lost 2 bases, with 17 bases spanning the gap. Germline lookup yields CDR1 SGHVS and CDR2 FNYEAQ. This CDR3 has 17 amino acids. CDR3 DNA sequence: TGTGCCAGCAGCTTAGTAAAAGGACAGTTTTTTCAAGAGACCCAGTACTTC. This translates into CASSLVKGQFFQETQYF.

Note on this clone: A much bigger clone sits one base away, suggesting this may be a read error. This same CDR3 is encoded by further DNA sequences in the sample. V is TRBV4-1 and J is TRBJ1-1; D call uncertain. There are 13 residues in the CDR3. V lost 4 bases and J 13 bases, leaving 19 bases between the germline ends. The germline V gene has CDR1 MGHRA and CDR2 YSYEKL. CDR3 in DNA: TGCGCCAGCAGCCGTGGACCGGCAATGGAGGGTTTCTTT. As protein: CASSRGPAMEGFF.

This clone was recorded only once. The genes are TRBV28 and TRBJ2-7; 9 bases are a match to TRBD2. The CDR3 runs 16 residues. With V trimmed by 3 bases and J by 3 bases, 9 bases remained unmatched. Germline V lookup: CDR1 MDHEN, CDR2 SYDVKM. The CDR3 DNA reads TGTGCCAGCAGTTTTGCTAGCGGGACCCCGAGCTACGAGCAGTACTTC. Its protein product is CASSFASGTPSYEQYF.

The DNA for the CDR3 is TGTGCCAGCAGCTTAGAGGACTCTCAAAATGAGCAGTTCTTC. Encoded protein: CASSLEDSQNEQFF. This chain joins TRBV7-3 and TRBJ2-1; a weak D match, TRBD2 (5 bases). Deletions cut 2 bases from V and 7 bases from J, with 12 bases between. This CDR3 has 14 amino acids. CDR1 and CDR2 (germline): SGHTA, FQGTGA. Complete variable domain (other parts from reference TRBV7-3 and TRBJ2-1): GAGVSQTPSNKVTEKGKYVELRCDPISGHTALYWYRQSLGQGPEFLIYFQGTGAADDSGLPNDRFFAVRPEGSVSTLKIQRTERGDSAVYLCASSLEDSQNEQFFGPGTRLTVL.

This chain joins TRBV6-2 or TRBV6-3 and TRBJ1-5; D ambiguous. CDR1 is MNHEY and CDR2 is SVGEGT in the germline V gene. This CDR3 comprises 17 residues. V dropped 0 bases and J dropped 11 bases, with 23 bases sitting between them. CDR3 in DNA: TGTGCCAGCAGTTACTCGGTGAAACGTACCCTAAGCCTGGCCCAGCATTTT. Protein: CASSYSVKRTLSLAQHF.

The chain is built from TRBV7-6 and TRBJ2-2; D uncertain. Looked up from germline, CDR1 is SGHVS and CDR2 is FNYEAQ. V shed 2 bases and J shed 0 bases, with 10 bases lying between them. This CDR3 contains 16 residues. The CDR3 sequence is CASSLRSAANTGELFF. The CDR3 DNA sequence: TGTGCCAGCAGCTTAAGATCGGCAGCGAACACCGGGGAGCTGTTTTTT.

The chain is built from TRBV27 and TRBJ2-7; 10 bases fit TRBD2. The CDR3 sequence is 16 residues long. Germline lookup yields CDR1 MNHEY and CDR2 SMNVEV (reference sequence). V shed 8 bases, J shed 5 bases, and the junction held 15 bases outside the gene matches. Here the CDR3 DNA reads TGTGCCAGCCGGACTCTAGCGGGGGCCCCTCTGGACGAGCAGTACTTC. As protein: CASRTLAGAPLDEQYF.

The chain recombines TRBV14 with TRBJ1-6; 7 nucleotides agree with TRBD1. Germline CDR1 reads SGHDN; CDR2 reads FVKESK. J lost 6 bases, V lost 1 base, and 3 bases had no gene match. The CDR3 has 15 amino acids. The CDR3 sequence is CASSQVPGGNSPLHF. DNA of the CDR3: TGTGCCAGCAGCCAAGTCCCAGGGGGTAATTCACCCCTCCACTTT.

The gene calls are TRBV10-3 and TRBJ2-1; possibly TRBD2 for D (5 bases). Germline CDR1 ENHRY, CDR2 SYGVKD. This CDR3 is 18 amino acids long. V was pared by 10 bases and J by 6 bases, with 31 bases between. CDR3 sequence: CATRSGPGKRDWVNEQFF. CDR3 nucleotide sequence: TGTGCCACACGGAGCGGACCTGGGAAGCGTGACTGGGTCAATGAGCAGTTCTTC.

As DNA, the CDR3 is TGTGCCAGCAGCGCACTGTCGGGATCAACTAATGAAAAACTGTTTTTT. Translating gives CASSALSGSTNEKLFF. The chain employs TRBV9 and TRBJ1-4, with D unclear. There are 16 residues in the CDR3. Germline values: CDR1 SGDLS, CDR2 YYNGEE. V dropped 3 bases and J dropped 0 bases, with 12 bases sitting between them. Drawing the rest from reference TRBV9 and TRBJ1-4, the complete variable domain is DSGVTQTPKHLITATGQRVTLRCSPRSGDLSVYWYQQSLDQGLQFLIQYYNGEERAKGNILERFSAQQFPDLHSELNLSSLELGDSALYFCASSALSGSTNEKLFFGSGTQLSVL.

The V and J genes are TRBV27 and TRBJ1-6; D not certain. Germline V gene data show CDR1 as MNHEY and CDR2 as SMNVEV (reference sequence). The CDR3 is 15 amino acids. Trimming removed 5 bases at V and 1 base at J, with 9 bases between. The CDR3 DNA is TGTGCCAGCAGTGCGGGTCTGTCCTATAATTCACCCCTCCACTTT. Amino acid sequence: CASSAGLSYNSPLHF.

The V call is TRBV7-9, the J call TRBJ2-7, with 12 bases aligning to TRBD2. The germline CDR1 and CDR2 sequences are SEHNR and FQNEAQ (reference sequence). CDR3 size: 13 residues. V shed 8 bases and J 5 bases; nucleotides not matched to a gene: 4. CDR3 nucleotides: TGTGCCAGCGTTGGACTAGCGGGGAACGAGCAGTACTTC. Protein product: CASVGLAGNEQYF.

The chain joins TRBV3-1 (or the pseudogene TRBV3-2) to TRBJ2-1; 8 positions agree with TRBD2. Germline lookup yields CDR1 LGHDT and CDR2 YNNKEL (reference sequence). The J segment lost 9 bases and the V segment lost 0 bases, leaving 19 bases of the junction unmatched. The CDR3 has 19 amino acids. CDR3 amino acids: CASSQDHAESGSRVGEQFF. The CDR3, as DNA: TGTGCCAGCAGCCAAGATCATGCCGAGAGCGGGAGCCGAGTGGGTGAGCAGTTCTTC.

This chain uses TRBV2 with TRBJ1-1; TRBD1 agrees at 9 bases. CDR1 and CDR2 from the germline V gene are SNHLY and FYNNEI. With V trimmed by 7 bases and J by 8 bases, 5 bases remained unmatched. The length of the CDR3 is 12 residues. The CDR3 nucleotides are TGTGCCAGCAATTCCGGGACAGGGGAAGCTTTCTTT. This sequence encodes CASNSGTGEAFF. The entire variable domain, with the rest obtained from reference TRBV2 and TRBJ1-1, is as follows: EPEVTQTPSHQVTQMGQEVILRCVPISNHLYFYWYRQILGQKVEFLVSFYNNEISEKSEIFDDQFSVERPDGSNFTLKIRSTKLEDSAMYFCASNSGTGEAFFGQGTRLTVV.

This clone was seen once. The genes are TRBV18 and TRBJ1-5; perhaps TRBD1 as D (5 bases). Trimming cost V 4 bases and J 6 bases, with 19 bases left between them. The length of the CDR3 is 16 residues. Germline CDR1 and CDR2: KGHSH and LQKENI. The CDR3 here is CASSQGTAHQGQPQHF. The CDR3, as DNA: TGTGCCAGCTCACAAGGGACGGCTCACCAGGGTCAGCCCCAGCATTTT. Filled out from reference TRBV18 and TRBJ1-5, the complete variable domain reads NAGVMQNPRHLVRRRGQEARLRCSPMKGHSHVYWYRQLPEEGLKFMVYLQKENIIDESGMPKERFSAEFPKEGPSILRIQQVVRGDSAAYFCASSQGTAHQGQPQHFGDGTRLSIL.

The chain carries TRBV7-2 and TRBJ1-2; D unclear. The germline gives CDR1 SGHTA, CDR2 FQGNSA. Between the trimmed V and J ends, which lost 1 base and 0 bases, there was a span of 9 bases. The CDR3 spans 15 residues. The CDR3 reads CASSLVEASNYGYTF. CDR3 in DNA: TGTGCCAGCAGCTTAGTGGAGGCATCTAACTATGGCTACACCTTC. Using reference TRBV7-2 and TRBJ1-2 for the parts outside the CDR3, the full variable domain is GAGVSQSPSNKVTEKGKDVELRCDPISGHTALYWYRQSLGQGLEFLIYFQGNSAPDKSGLPSDRFSAERTGGSVSTLTIQRTQQEDSAVYLCASSLVEASNYGYTFGSGTRLTVV.

This clone came up a few times. The DNA of the CDR3 is TGCGCCAGCAGGTTACGGACAGGGCGATCCTACGAGCAGTACTTC. As protein: CASRLRTGRSYEQYF. The chain has TRBV5-1 and TRBJ2-7; 8 bases fit TRBD1. The CDR3 is 15 residues long. V lost 5 bases, J lost 1 base, and 8 bases stayed unmatched. Germline lookup yields CDR1 SGHRS and CDR2 YFSETQ.

The rearrangement joins TRBV2 to TRBJ1-4; D ambiguous. This CDR3 contains 14 residues. Germline V gene sequence: CDR1 SNHLY, CDR2 FYNNEI. Trimming removed 6 bases at V and 0 bases at J, with 8 bases between. As DNA, the CDR3 is TGTGCCAGCAGAGACGGGACAACTAATGAAAAACTGTTTTTT. Residues: CASRDGTTNEKLFF.

The J gene is TRBJ2-1, the V gene TRBV30, with D maybe TRBD1 (5 bases). Germline V CDR1 and CDR2: GTSNPN, SVGIG (reference sequence). This CDR3 spans 13 amino acids. Trimming stripped 0 bases from V and 7 bases from J, with 10 bases between. In DNA, the CDR3 is TGTGCCTGGAGTGTACGTTCAGGGAATGAGCAGTTCTTC. This encodes CAWSVRSGNEQFF.